Listed below are T cell receptor beta chains from one sample, sequenced in a study of Ad26.COV2.S vaccination and SARS-CoV-2 variants. Data came from immunoSEQ multiplex PCR; TCRdb stores just in-frame clones and leaves some out. The table records about 330,000 clones, about 90% of them present only once. This specimen consisted of peripheral blood, obtained in a trial of Ad26.COV2.S vaccine versus placebo. The source of these receptors is a person between 18 and 65 years old who received the Ad26.COV2.S COVID-19 vaccine or a placebo. The CDR3 runs from the conserved cysteine through the conserved F or W. The order of the fields is CDR3 protein, CDR3 DNA, CDR3 length, clone size, J gene, V gene, D gene. The D gene is left open where the match is weak. Clone size is shown for a subset of rows, as once, few, many or a class of expanded clone.

CASWPAGTGGYTF	TGTGCCAGCTGGCCCGCAGGGACGGGTGGCTACACCTTC	13	NA	TRBJ1-2	TRBV19	NA
CASSSNLNTEAFF	TGTGCCAGCAGTTCTAACTTGAACACTGAAGCTTTCTTT	13	NA	TRBJ1-1	TRBV6-2/TRBV6-3	NA
CASSIAAGIGAFF	TGTGCCAGCAGCATCGCCGCTGGGATTGGAGCTTTCTTT	13	NA	TRBJ1-1	TRBV12-3/TRBV12-4	NA
CASSYYRGRSRELFF	TGTGCCAGCAGCTACTACAGGGGGCGGTCTCGGGAGCTGTTTTTT	15	NA	TRBJ2-2	TRBV7-9	TRBD1
CASSSQGFTYGYTF	TGTGCCAGCAGCTCCCAGGGGTTTACGTATGGCTACACCTTC	14	NA	TRBJ1-2	TRBV7-8	NA
CATSDQSQEYGYTF	TGTGCCACCAGTGATCAGTCACAGGAGTATGGCTACACCTTC	14	NA	TRBJ1-2	TRBV24-1	NA
CASSSAGGELFF	TGTGCCAGCAGTTCGGCCGGCGGGGAGCTGTTTTTT	12	NA	TRBJ2-2	TRBV27	NA
CASSPGQITNTEAFF	TGTGCCAGCAGTCCTGGACAGATAACGAACACTGAAGCTTTCTTT	15	NA	TRBJ1-1	TRBV2	NA
CASSLGGAFNQPQHF	TGTGCCAGTTCCCTGGGGGGGGCTTTCAATCAGCCCCAGCATTTT	15	NA	TRBJ1-5	TRBV19	NA
CASSDSRTGYQPQHF	TGTGCCAGCAGCGATTCCCGGACAGGTTATCAGCCCCAGCATTTT	15	once	TRBJ1-5	TRBV7-2	TRBD1
CASSLAVQGGPGNTIYF	TGTGCCAGCAGCTTGGCTGTACAGGGTGGTCCTGGAAACACCATATATTTT	17	once	TRBJ1-3	TRBV5-6	NA
CASSLAKGANYGYTF	TGTGCCAGCAGCTTGGCGAAGGGGGCAAACTATGGCTACACCTTC	15	NA	TRBJ1-2	TRBV5-8	TRBD1
CATRPVRGGTEAFF	TGTGCCACCCGACCTGTCCGGGGGGGCACTGAAGCTTTCTTT	14	NA	TRBJ1-1	TRBV18	NA
CASSDDWGQRNTEAFF	TGTGCCAGCAGTGACGATTGGGGACAACGGAACACTGAAGCTTTCTTT	16	few	TRBJ1-1	TRBV6-1	NA
CATSPGRGIGTEAFF	TGTGCCACCAGCCCTGGACGGGGAATTGGCACTGAAGCTTTCTTT	15	NA	TRBJ1-1	TRBV15	NA
CASNDRGLSGYTF	TGTGCCAGTAATGACAGGGGTCTGTCTGGCTACACCTTC	13	NA	TRBJ1-2	TRBV19	TRBD1
CATSRDKLMGGRAYEQYF	TGTGCCACCAGCAGAGATAAATTAATGGGGGGCAGAGCCTACGAGCAGTACTTC	18	NA	TRBJ2-7	TRBV15	NA
CASTFTSLSGADSYTF	TGTGCCAGCACTTTCACCAGCTTATCGGGGGCTGATAGCTACACCTTC	16	once	TRBJ1-2	TRBV11-2	NA
CASTPAGWLAEYNEQFF	TGTGCCAGCACCCCTGCGGGGTGGCTAGCGGAGTACAATGAGCAGTTCTTC	17	NA	TRBJ2-1	TRBV14	TRBD2
CAISESQVPSNEKLFF	TGTGCCATCAGTGAGTCCCAAGTCCCCTCGAATGAAAAACTGTTTTTT	16	NA	TRBJ1-4	TRBV10-3	NA
CASSSGLANYNEQFF	TGTGCCAGTAGTTCCGGACTAGCGAACTACAATGAGCAGTTCTTC	15	NA	TRBJ2-1	TRBV19	TRBD2
CASSQGPGHTEAFF	TGTGCCAGCAGCCAAGGTCCAGGGCACACTGAAGCTTTCTTT	14	NA	TRBJ1-1	TRBV3-1/TRBV3-2	NA
CASSFLLAGGRYNEQFF	TGTGCCAGCAGCTTTTTGCTAGCGGGAGGTCGGTACAATGAGCAGTTCTTC	17	NA	TRBJ2-1	TRBV5-4	TRBD2
CASGLGQGILNPNEKLFF	TGTGCTAGTGGTTTGGGACAGGGGATTTTGAACCCGAATGAAAAACTGTTTTTT	18	NA	TRBJ1-4	TRBV12-5	TRBD1
CASSYGENTEAFF	TGTGCCAGCAGTTACGGGGAGAACACTGAAGCTTTCTTT	13	NA	TRBJ1-1	TRBV7-2	NA
CASSVEGLAVTGELFF	TGTGCCAGCAGCGTAGAGGGACTAGCGGTGACCGGGGAGCTGTTTTTT	16	few	TRBJ2-2	TRBV9	TRBD2
CASSELRGGTEAFF	TGTGCCAGCAGTGAACTCAGGGGAGGAACTGAAGCTTTCTTT	14	NA	TRBJ1-1	TRBV2	NA
CAWSPAPYGYTF	TGTGCCTGGAGTCCAGCTCCATATGGCTACACCTTC	12	NA	TRBJ1-2	TRBV30	NA
CASSQDGRGGYTF	TGCGCCAGCAGCCAAGATGGGCGGGGTGGCTACACCTTC	13	NA	TRBJ1-2	TRBV4-3	NA
CASSNKDDRSSYNSPLHF	TGTGCCAGCAGCAATAAAGACGACAGGAGCTCCTATAATTCACCCCTCCACTTT	18	NA	TRBJ1-6	TRBV21-1	NA
CASSQGSSGANVLTF	TGCGCCAGCAGCCAAGGGAGCTCTGGGGCCAACGTCCTGACTTTC	15	NA	TRBJ2-6	TRBV4-1	NA
CASSITGVEGTEAFF	TGTGCCAGCAGCATAACAGGGGTGGAAGGGACTGAAGCTTTCTTT	15	NA	TRBJ1-1	TRBV21-1	NA
CASSQDLAGAWNQPQHF	TGCGCCAGCAGCCAAGATCTTGCTGGGGCATGGAATCAGCCCCAGCATTTT	17	NA	TRBJ1-5	TRBV4-3	NA
CASRGGAENEQFF	TGTGCCAGCAGAGGGGGGGCGGAAAATGAGCAGTTCTTC	13	NA	TRBJ2-1	TRBV2	NA
CASRHRGGTKGHDGYTF	TGTGCCAGCAGACACAGGGGGGGGACCAAGGGTCACGATGGCTACACCTTC	17	NA	TRBJ1-2	TRBV28	TRBD1
CASSQALDTQYF	TGCGCCAGCAGCCAGGCCTTAGATACGCAGTATTTT	12	once	TRBJ2-3	TRBV5-1	NA
CASSRPNYGYTF	TGTGCCAGCAGTCGGCCTAACTATGGCTACACCTTC	12	NA	TRBJ1-2	TRBV6-2/TRBV6-3	NA
CASSQESTGLYYGYTF	TGCGCCAGCAGCCAAGAATCGACAGGGCTTTACTATGGCTACACCTTC	16	once	TRBJ1-2	TRBV4-1	TRBD1
CASSLWQVDNEQFF	TGTGCCAGCAGTCTCTGGCAGGTCGACAATGAGCAGTTCTTC	14	once	TRBJ2-1	TRBV25-1	NA
CASSLQLNYGYTF	TGTGCCAGCAGCTTACAGCTTAACTATGGCTACACCTTC	13	NA	TRBJ1-2	TRBV7-2	NA
CASSHLGQAEAFF	TGTGCCAGCAGCCACCTAGGCCAGGCTGAAGCTTTCTTT	13	once	TRBJ1-1	TRBV7-8	NA
CAISEAGLSNQPQHF	TGTGCCATCAGTGAGGCAGGACTTAGCAATCAGCCCCAGCATTTT	15	NA	TRBJ1-5	TRBV10-3	NA
CAWSTDRGVGNQPQHF	TGTGCCTGGAGCACCGACAGGGGAGTTGGCAATCAGCCCCAGCATTTT	16	NA	TRBJ1-5	TRBV30	TRBD1
CASSYTGQGYNEQFF	TGTGCCAGCAGTTATACGGGACAGGGCTACAATGAGCAGTTCTTC	15	NA	TRBJ2-1	TRBV6-2/TRBV6-3	TRBD1
CASSQEGLPLSGANVLTF	TGTGCCAGCAGCCAAGAAGGGCTACCGCTCTCTGGGGCCAACGTCCTGACTTTC	18	NA	TRBJ2-6	TRBV3-1/TRBV3-2	NA
CATKRGSGGGNTIYF	TGTGCCACCAAGAGGGGGTCTGGAGGTGGAAACACCATATATTTT	15	NA	TRBJ1-3	TRBV6-5	NA
CASSQGVITDTQYF	TGTGCCAGTAGTCAGGGAGTGATAACAGATACGCAGTATTTT	14	NA	TRBJ2-3	TRBV19	NA
CASSHHGLADTDTQYF	TGCGCCAGCAGCCATCACGGACTAGCGGACACAGATACGCAGTATTTT	16	NA	TRBJ2-3	TRBV4-1	TRBD2
CASSVDRGSSNEKLFF	TGTGCCAGCAGCGTGGACAGGGGGTCGTCTAATGAAAAACTGTTTTTT	16	NA	TRBJ1-4	TRBV9	TRBD1
CSVGVTGIADTQYF	TGCAGCGTTGGGGTGACAGGGATAGCAGATACGCAGTATTTT	14	NA	TRBJ2-3	TRBV29-1	TRBD1
CASSPRDRTSHTEAFF	TGTGCCAGCTCACCACGGGATAGGACATCTCACACTGAAGCTTTCTTT	16	NA	TRBJ1-1	TRBV18	NA
CASSLGIEESAFF	TGTGCCAGCAGCTTGGGGATTGAGGAGTCAGCTTTCTTT	13	NA	TRBJ1-1	TRBV7-2	NA
CASSPRDSPEAFF	TGCGCCAGCAGCCCCCGGGACAGCCCTGAAGCTTTCTTT	13	once	TRBJ1-1	TRBV5-1	TRBD1
CASSFRYQNIQYF	TGTGCCAGCAGCTTTCGGTACCAAAACATTCAGTACTTC	13	NA	TRBJ2-4	TRBV7-2	NA
CASSQGGRGEKGGELFF	TGCGCCAGCAGCCAAGGAGGCCGCGGGGAGAAGGGCGGGGAGCTGTTTTTT	17	NA	TRBJ2-2	TRBV4-1	NA
CASSEGASTDTQYF	TGCGCCAGCAGTGAGGGGGCCTCCACAGATACGCAGTATTTT	14	NA	TRBJ2-3	TRBV10-1	NA
CSVPGYYEQYF	TGCAGTGTCCCGGGATACTACGAGCAGTACTTC	11	NA	TRBJ2-7	TRBV20-1	NA
CASSFWAGEGSYEQFF	TGTGCCAGCAGCTTCTGGGCGGGAGAAGGAAGCTATGAGCAGTTCTTC	16	NA	TRBJ2-1	TRBV11-2	TRBD2
CATSLPSSGANVLTF	TGTGCCACCAGCTTACCGAGCTCTGGGGCCAACGTCCTGACTTTC	15	NA	TRBJ2-6	TRBV15	NA